Given below is one T cell receptor beta chain in context. Its antigen is unknown. Each sample's TCRbeta library yielded on average approximately 41,000 productive templates. The data were produced by immunoSEQ multiplex PCR, yet TCRdb's version contains in-frame clones alone and is incomplete. Of about 42,000 clones listed, about 81% were seen once; the top ten hold more than 0.35%. This sample is part of a study of STAT3 mutations in large granular lymphocyte leukemia. Study summary: Canonical activating STAT3 mutations were detected in roughly half of the longitudinally sequenced T-LGLL patients. Notes on the study in general: Every T-cell large granular lymphocyte leukemia patient had at least one immunodominant TCR beta clonotype. No sample exists from the first appearance of each clone.

This CDR3 region has 14 residues. V shed 6 bases and J shed 3 bases, with 12 bases lying between them. Germline assignment: CDR1 MDHEN and CDR2 SYDVKM. This sequence was found in a human donor with T large granular lymphocyte leukemia. Some clones in this sample may be carry-over from other donors' samples. The chain joins TRBV28 to TRBJ1-5, with D hard to call. Sequencing input: PBMCs. CDR3 nucleotides: TGTGCCAGCAGGACCGGACCGTCCAATCAGCCCCAGCATTTT. Amino acids: CASRTGPSNQPQHF.